Shown below are 29 T cell receptor beta chains from a single sample sequenced in a study of blood T cell repertoires in COVID-19 (dated by TCRdb to about 2020). The library was made by the immunoSEQ multiplex PCR assay. The clones in this table, taken by TCRdb from immuneACCESS, are in-frame only. Not every clone is retained; where verified, under half of the shortfall comes from an unresolved V gene, and the cause of the rest is unknown. This sample comprises 300,000 to 400,000 clones, less than 90% of them detected only once. Of the sample, more than 0.9% is held by the ten largest clones. Material for sequencing was PBMCs or T cells enriched from blood (not recorded which). The receptors here all came from a young woman who had recovered from COVID-19.

The rearrangement links TRBV5-4 to TRBJ2-7; TRBD2 is a possible D gene (6 bases). The germline V gene has CDR1 SGHNT and CDR2 YYREEE (reference sequence). Trimming left V 5 bases short and J 0 bases short, with 12 bases between. CDR3 length: 14 residues. The CDR3 reads CASSPGASSYEQYF. In DNA, the CDR3 is TGTGCCAGCAGTCCGGGAGCGAGCTCCTACGAGCAGTACTTC.

The chain is built from TRBV19 and TRBJ1-3; the D gene is possibly TRBD1 (5 bases). This CDR3 has 15 amino acids. Germline CDR1 reads LNHDA; CDR2 reads SQIVND (reference sequence). V lost 7 bases and J lost 0, with 13 bases in between. CDR3 nucleotides: TGTGCCAGTACCCCGACAGTTCGCTCTGGAAACACCATATATTTT. As protein: CASTPTVRSGNTIYF. Full variable domain (rest looked up from reference TRBV19 and TRBJ1-3): DGGITQSPKYLFRKEGQNVTLSCEQNLNHDAMYWYRQDPGQGLRLIYYSQIVNDFQKGDIAEGYSVSREKKESFPLTVTSAQKNPTAFYLCASTPTVRSGNTIYFGEGSWLTVV.

The rearrangement joins TRBV19 to TRBJ1-2, with D possibly matching TRBD1 (5 bases). The CDR3 covers 15 residues. The germline V gene encodes CDR1 LNHDA and CDR2 SQIVND (reference sequence). Between the trimmed V and J ends, which lost 2 bases and 7 bases, there was a span of 17 bases. CDR3 DNA: TGTGCCAGTAGTATAAGGGCAGGGATACGGCGTGGCTACACCTTC. Translated: CASSIRAGIRRGYTF. The full variable domain, its missing parts supplied by reference TRBV19 and TRBJ1-2, is DGGITQSPKYLFRKEGQNVTLSCEQNLNHDAMYWYRQDPGQGLRLIYYSQIVNDFQKGDIAEGYSVSREKKESFPLTVTSAQKNPTAFYLCASSIRAGIRRGYTFGSGTRLTVV.

The chain combines TRBV2 with TRBJ1-2, with D possibly being TRBD1 (5 bases). This CDR3 has 13 amino acids. The ends were cut back, 7 bases at V and 3 bases at J, with 12 bases in the middle. From germline, CDR1 is SNHLY and CDR2 FYNNEI. The CDR3 DNA sequence: TGTGCCAGCACCGAAGCCAGGGACTATGGCTACACCTTC. Protein sequence: CASTEARDYGYTF.

In its sample, this clone was seen a few times. The gene calls are TRBV5-1 and TRBJ1-1; 11 bases are a match to TRBD1. CDR1 is SGHRS and CDR2 is YFSETQ in the germline V gene. V was pared by 4 bases and J by 0 bases, with 8 bases of the junction left unmatched. The CDR3 has 17 residues. CDR3 coding DNA: TGCGCCAGCAGCCTGGACAGGGGGCGTCGGTTGAACACTGAAGCTTTCTTT. Encoded protein: CASSLDRGRRLNTEAFF.

As for this clone: The sample holds other DNA sequences that translate to the same CDR3. The V and J genes are TRBV28 and TRBJ2-2; D gene uncertain. This CDR3 region has 12 residues. V was cut by 5 bases and J by 2 bases, with 3 bases left in between. CDR1 is MDHEN, CDR2 SYDVKM, per germline. This CDR3 is CASSLNTGELFF. CDR3 DNA: TGTGCCAGCAGTCTAAACACCGGGGAGCTGTTTTTT.

V and J are TRBV7-8 and TRBJ1-2, with 8 bases that match TRBD1. Per the germline V gene, CDR1 is SGHVS and CDR2 is FQNEAQ. With 5 bases clipped from V and 4 bases from J, the junction kept 9 bases outside the gene matches. The CDR3 spans 15 residues. Written as DNA, the CDR3 is TGTGCCAGCAGCCCCAGGGTGGACAGGGCCTATGGCTACACCTTC. Residues: CASSPRVDRAYGYTF.

This sequence joins TRBV4-3 and TRBJ1-2; D is undetermined. The V gene lost 0 bases and the J gene lost 1 base, with 9 bases spanning the gap. CDR1 is LGHNA and CDR2 is YSLEER in the germline V gene. This CDR3 is built from 15 residues. DNA for the CDR3: TGCGCCAGCAGCCAAGATGTGGGCAGTAACTATGGCTACACCTTC. Protein sequence: CASSQDVGSNYGYTF.

This sequence joins TRBV27 and TRBJ1-6, with D possibly TRBD1 on 5 matching bases. The CDR3 extends over 14 amino acids. Germline V gives CDR1 MNHEY, CDR2 SMNVEV (reference sequence). Trimming pared 6 bases from V and 8 bases from J, leaving 14 bases between. The DNA for the CDR3 is TGTGCCAGCAGCCCCGGGTCGGGGGATTCACCCCTCCACTTT. It codes for CASSPGSGDSPLHF.

The V and J genes are TRBV29-1 and TRBJ2-3; weak D call: TRBD1 (5 bases). CDR3 size: 13 residues. Germline-derived CDR1 and CDR2 are SQVTM and ANQGSEA. V lost 3 bases to trimming and J lost 4 bases, with 11 bases between them. Here the CDR3 DNA reads TGCAGCGTTGATTTCCAGACAGCAGATACGCAGTATTTT. It yields the protein CSVDFQTADTQYF.

This rearrangement joins TRBV30 to TRBJ2-5; TRBD1 matches at 7 bases. Looked up from germline, CDR1 is GTSNPN and CDR2 is SVGIG (reference sequence). Trimming removed 4 bases from V and 2 bases from J; junction bases left unmatched: 10. The CDR3 sequence is 15 residues long. CDR3 in amino acids: CAWNRGVLVQETQYF. Written as DNA, the CDR3 is TGTGCCTGGAACAGGGGTGTCCTAGTACAAGAGACCCAGTACTTC.

This clone was seen at least ten times. This chain connects TRBV3-1 (or the pseudogene TRBV3-2) to TRBJ1-3, with TRBD1 identical over 8 bases. The CDR3 runs 15 residues. V was pared by 1 base and J by 3 bases, with 2 bases of the junction left unmatched. From germline, CDR1 is LGHDT and CDR2 YNNKEL (reference sequence). The CDR3 region is CASSQGTGHGNTIYF. The CDR3 region has the DNA TGTGCCAGCAGCCAAGGGACAGGGCATGGAAACACCATATATTTT.

This chain connects TRBV2 to TRBJ2-5; 11 nucleotides align to TRBD2. The CDR3 runs 15 residues. In germline, CDR1 is SNHLY, CDR2 FYNNEI. The V segment lost 5 bases and the J segment 5 bases; nucleotides outside the gene matches: 7. The CDR3 loop reads CASSKLAGAGETQYF. CDR3 DNA sequence: TGTGCCAGCAGTAAACTAGCGGGGGCCGGGGAGACCCAGTACTTC.

This sequence joins TRBV6-1 and TRBJ2-1, with 7 bases lining up with TRBD2. V shed 2 bases and J 3 bases; nucleotides not matched to a gene: 10. This CDR3 has 17 residues. In germline, CDR1 is MNHNS, CDR2 SASEGT. The CDR3 loop is CASSERSGATIYNEQFF. DNA for the CDR3: TGTGCCAGCAGTGAACGGAGCGGGGCGACGATCTACAATGAGCAGTTCTTC.

The V gene is TRBV3-1 (or the pseudogene TRBV3-2), the J gene TRBJ2-3; 8 bases agree with TRBD1. V was pared by 8 bases and J by 0 bases, with 4 bases of the junction left unmatched. The CDR3 is made up of 14 amino acids. Looked up from germline, CDR1 is LGHDT and CDR2 is YNNKEL (reference sequence). In DNA form, the CDR3 reads TGTGCCAGCCTGGACAGGGATAGCACAGATACGCAGTATTTT. Amino acid sequence: CASLDRDSTDTQYF.

This chain links TRBV6-5 with TRBJ1-4, with D maybe TRBD1 (5 bases). Looked up from germline, CDR1 is MNHEY and CDR2 is SVGAGI. Trimming took off 0 bases at V and 3 bases at J, with 8 bases between the two ends. CDR3 length equals 15 residues. The CDR3 nucleotides read TGTGCCAGCAGTTACTCAGGGACTGCTAATGAAAAACTGTTTTTT. It is translated as CASSYSGTANEKLFF.

For this clone: One junction end does not reproduce the germline sequence, and a read error may be involved. The chain couples TRBV28 to TRBJ1-5; D unresolved. The CDR3 extends over 14 amino acids. Looked up from germline, CDR1 is MDHEN and CDR2 is SYDVKM. CDR3 bases: TGTGCCAGCACCCCTCCGGGAAGCAAACAGCCCCAGCATTTT. Its protein product is CASTPPGSKQPQHF.

This clone was counted between two and nine times. The chain employs TRBV10-3 and TRBJ2-3; tentative D call: TRBD2 (7 bases). The germline V and J ends were trimmed by 3 bases and 2 bases, with 12 bases remaining between them. This CDR3 region has 15 residues. Germline CDR1 ENHRY, CDR2 SYGVKD. The CDR3 reads CAISEGGVTTDTQYF. The CDR3 DNA is TGTGCCATCAGTGAAGGGGGGGTAACCACAGATACGCAGTATTTT.

The chain combines TRBV7-9 with TRBJ1-2, with TRBD1 matching 10 bases. CDR1 is SEHNR, CDR2 FQNEAQ, per germline (reference sequence). V dropped 3 bases and J dropped 5; count of bases not matched to a gene: 3. The CDR3 length is 14 residues. The CDR3 sequence: CASSLTGGGYGYTF. The CDR3 DNA sequence: TGTGCCAGCAGCTTGACAGGGGGCGGGTATGGCTACACCTTC.

This chain connects TRBV14 to TRBJ2-1, with D perhaps matching TRBD1 (6 bases). The CDR3 is 14 residues long. V was cut by 0 bases and J by 12 bases, with 15 bases left in between. Germline lookup yields CDR1 SGHDN and CDR2 FVKESK. CDR3 region: CASSQEPRGLMQFF. The CDR3 nucleotides are TGTGCCAGCAGCCAAGAACCCAGGGGTTTAATGCAGTTCTTC.

This clone was observed a handful of times. The rearrangement uses TRBV4-3 and TRBJ2-3, with 7 bases fitting TRBD1. Germline V gene sequence: CDR1 LGHNA, CDR2 YSLEER. Trimming at V came to 4 bases and at J to 0 bases, leaving 10 bases not matched to a gene. This CDR3 has 17 amino acids. In DNA form, the CDR3 reads TGCGCCAGCAGCCCAAGCTGGACAGGCAGAAGCACAGATACGCAGTATTTT. Its protein is CASSPSWTGRSTDTQYF.

This clone was found once. This sequence joins TRBV6-1 and TRBJ1-4, with TRBD1 matching over 12 bases. The CDR3 totals 19 residues. The V segment lost 4 bases and the J segment 7 bases; nucleotides outside the gene matches: 16. Germline lookup yields CDR1 MNHNS and CDR2 SASEGT. CDR3 protein: CASSVFGTGGLAAGEKLFF. CDR3 DNA: TGTGCCAGCAGTGTATTCGGGACAGGGGGCTTAGCTGCGGGTGAAAAACTGTTTTTT.

In this sample, this clone turned up many times. V usage is TRBV9 and J usage is TRBJ2-1, with 9 bases that match TRBD2. The germline gives CDR1 SGDLS, CDR2 YYNGEE. V trimming: 3 bases; J trimming: 12 bases; junction bases outside the gene matches: 10. The CDR3 totals 14 residues. CDR3 in amino acids: CASSGAGGALAQFF. The CDR3 nucleotides are TGTGCCAGCAGCGGAGCGGGGGGAGCCTTGGCGCAGTTCTTC.

The rearrangement joins TRBV2 to TRBJ1-1; D is unclear. The CDR3 runs 16 residues. Germline V gene sequence: CDR1 SNHLY, CDR2 FYNNEI. V was pared by 2 bases and J by 6 bases, with 19 bases between. The CDR3: CASSESFGGPAPEAFF. CDR3 nucleotide sequence: TGTGCCAGCAGTGAAAGTTTTGGAGGGCCGGCCCCTGAAGCTTTCTTT.

The chain recombines TRBV30 with TRBJ1-3; D is perhaps TRBD1 (5 bases). Trimming stripped 5 bases from V and 0 bases from J, with 14 bases between. The CDR3 sequence is 15 residues long. In germline, CDR1 is GTSNPN, CDR2 SVGIG (reference sequence). CDR3: CAWHGDFGSGNTIYF. The CDR3 bases are TGTGCCTGGCACGGGGACTTCGGCTCTGGAAACACCATATATTTT.

In this sample, this clone turned up once. The CDR3 DNA reads TGTGCCAGCAGTCCCGGGGTGGTAGGCTACACCTTC. Its translation: CASSPGVVGYTF. The chain is built from TRBV6-5 and TRBJ1-2; D ambiguous. Trimming removed 5 bases at V and 8 bases at J, with 12 bases between. The germline CDR1 and CDR2 sequences are MNHEY and SVGAGI. CDR3 length: 12 residues.

J is TRBJ1-1 and V is TRBV29-1; 8 bases are a match to TRBD1. This CDR3 comprises 13 residues. Per the germline V gene, CDR1 is SQVTM and CDR2 is ANQGSEA. V shed 6 bases and J 1 base; nucleotides not matched to a gene: 4. The CDR3 bases are TGCAGCGTGCACAGGGGGACGAACACTGAAGCTTTCTTT. This codes for CSVHRGTNTEAFF.

The CDR3 region is CASRAERGRTDTQYF. For the CDR3, the DNA is TGTGCCAGCAGGGCGGAGCGGGGACGCACAGATACGCAGTATTTT. The gene calls are TRBV6-5 and TRBJ2-3, with 7 nucleotides matching TRBD2. There are 15 residues in the CDR3. V lost 6 bases, J lost 1 base, and 7 bases stayed unmatched. Germline CDR1 is MNHEY and CDR2 is SVGAGI.

The V gene is TRBV21-1, the J gene TRBJ2-5; TRBD2 is the table's D call and was not checked against the DNA. TRBV21-1 is described as a pseudogene. There are 17 residues in the CDR3. The CDR3 nucleotides read TGTGCCAGCAGTTTCCGTCGGGTAGCGGGGGCGGAAGAGACCCAGTACTTC. This sequence encodes CASSFRRVAGAEETQYF.